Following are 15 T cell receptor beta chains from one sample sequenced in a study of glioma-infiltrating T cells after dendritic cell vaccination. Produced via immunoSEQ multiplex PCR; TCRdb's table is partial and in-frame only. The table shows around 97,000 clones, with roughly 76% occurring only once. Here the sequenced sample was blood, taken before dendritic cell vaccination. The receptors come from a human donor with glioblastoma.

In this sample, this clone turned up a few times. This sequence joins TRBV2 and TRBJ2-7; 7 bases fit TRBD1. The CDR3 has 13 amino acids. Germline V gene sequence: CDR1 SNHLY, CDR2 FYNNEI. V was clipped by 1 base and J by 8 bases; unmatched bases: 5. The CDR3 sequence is CASSEEQGLKQYF. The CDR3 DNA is TGTGCCAGCAGTGAAGAACAGGGGTTAAAGCAGTACTTC. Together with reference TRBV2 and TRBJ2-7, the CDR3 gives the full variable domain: EPEVTQTPSHQVTQMGQEVILRCVPISNHLYFYWYRQILGQKVEFLVSFYNNEISEKSEIFDDQFSVERPDGSNFTLKIRSTKLEDSAMYFCASSEEQGLKQYFGPGTRLTVT.

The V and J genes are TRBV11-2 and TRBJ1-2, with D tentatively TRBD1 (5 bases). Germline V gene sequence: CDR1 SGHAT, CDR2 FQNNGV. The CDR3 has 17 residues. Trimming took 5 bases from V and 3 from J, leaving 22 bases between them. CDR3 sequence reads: CASSITGGGGWDYGYTF. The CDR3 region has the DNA TGTGCCAGCAGCATCACTGGGGGGGGAGGTTGGGACTATGGCTACACCTTC.

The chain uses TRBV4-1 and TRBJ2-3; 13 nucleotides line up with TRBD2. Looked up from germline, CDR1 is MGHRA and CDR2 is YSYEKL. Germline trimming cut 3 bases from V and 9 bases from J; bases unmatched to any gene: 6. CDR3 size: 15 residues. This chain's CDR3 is CASSHPGTSGATQYF. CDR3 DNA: TGCGCCAGCAGCCATCCCGGGACTAGCGGGGCGACGCAGTATTTT.

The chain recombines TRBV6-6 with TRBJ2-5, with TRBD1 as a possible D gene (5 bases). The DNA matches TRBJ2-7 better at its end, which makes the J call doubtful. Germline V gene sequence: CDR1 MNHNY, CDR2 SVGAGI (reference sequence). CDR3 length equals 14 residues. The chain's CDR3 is CASTQGARSYEQYF. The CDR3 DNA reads TGTGCCAGCACCCAAGGGGCTAGGTCCTACGAGCAGTACTTC.

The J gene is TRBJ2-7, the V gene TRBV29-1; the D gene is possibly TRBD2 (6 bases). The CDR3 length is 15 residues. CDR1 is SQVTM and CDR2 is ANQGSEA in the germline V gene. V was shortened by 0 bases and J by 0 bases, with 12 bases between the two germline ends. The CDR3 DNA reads TGCAGCGTTGAAGATCCCTCGGGAGCCTCCTACGAGCAGTACTTC. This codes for CSVEDPSGASYEQYF.

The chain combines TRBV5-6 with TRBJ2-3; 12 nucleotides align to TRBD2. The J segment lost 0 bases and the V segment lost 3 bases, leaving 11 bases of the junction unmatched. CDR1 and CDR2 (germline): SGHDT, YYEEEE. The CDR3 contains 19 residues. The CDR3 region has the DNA TGTGCCAGCAGCTCCCTTGCTAGCGGGGGGGCGGCTAGCACAGATACGCAGTATTTT. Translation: CASSSLASGGAASTDTQYF.

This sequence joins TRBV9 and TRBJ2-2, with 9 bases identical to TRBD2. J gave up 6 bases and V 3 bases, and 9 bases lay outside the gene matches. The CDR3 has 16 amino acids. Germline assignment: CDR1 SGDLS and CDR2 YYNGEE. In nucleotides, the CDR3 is TGTGCCAGCAGCGCCCCAGCGGGGGGCGGTTCCGGGGAGCTGTTTTTT. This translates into CASSAPAGGGSGELFF.

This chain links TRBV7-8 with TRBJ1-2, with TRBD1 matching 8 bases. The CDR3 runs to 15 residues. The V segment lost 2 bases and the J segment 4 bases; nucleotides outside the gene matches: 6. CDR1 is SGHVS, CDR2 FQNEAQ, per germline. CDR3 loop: CASSLRDRGGYGYTF. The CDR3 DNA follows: TGTGCCAGCAGCTTACGCGACAGGGGCGGCTATGGCTACACCTTC.

CDR3 residues: CASSVANTEAFF. The DNA for the CDR3 is TGTGCCAGCAGCGTAGCTAACACTGAAGCTTTCTTT. V usage is TRBV9 and J usage is TRBJ1-1; unclear D gene. The germline V gene has CDR1 SGDLS and CDR2 YYNGEE. This CDR3 has 12 amino acids. Trimming took off 0 bases at V and 2 bases at J, with 2 bases between the two ends.

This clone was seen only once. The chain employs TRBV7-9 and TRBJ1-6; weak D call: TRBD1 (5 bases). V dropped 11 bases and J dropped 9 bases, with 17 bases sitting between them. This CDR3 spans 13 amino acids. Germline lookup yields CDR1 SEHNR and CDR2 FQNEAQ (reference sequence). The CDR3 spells CASSREGTSPLHF. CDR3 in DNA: TGTGCCTCGTCACGGGAGGGGACTTCACCCCTCCACTTT.

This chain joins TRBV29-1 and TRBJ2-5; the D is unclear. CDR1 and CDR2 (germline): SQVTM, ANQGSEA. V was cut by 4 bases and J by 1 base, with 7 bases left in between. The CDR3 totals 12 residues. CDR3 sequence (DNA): TGCAGCGTTGGTTACACCCAAGAGACCCAGTACTTC. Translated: CSVGYTQETQYF.

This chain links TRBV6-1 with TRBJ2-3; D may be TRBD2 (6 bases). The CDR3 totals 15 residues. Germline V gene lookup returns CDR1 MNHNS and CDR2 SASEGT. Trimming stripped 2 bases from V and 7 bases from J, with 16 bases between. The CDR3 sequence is CASSEYRGGGNTQYF. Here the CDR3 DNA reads TGTGCCAGCAGTGAATATCGTGGTGGGGGGAATACGCAGTATTTT.

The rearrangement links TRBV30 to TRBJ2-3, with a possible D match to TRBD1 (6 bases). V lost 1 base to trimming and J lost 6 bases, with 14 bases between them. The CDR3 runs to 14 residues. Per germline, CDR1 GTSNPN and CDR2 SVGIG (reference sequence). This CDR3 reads CAWSAQGIWDTQYF. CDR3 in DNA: TGTGCCTGGAGTGCACAGGGTATTTGGGATACGCAGTATTTT.

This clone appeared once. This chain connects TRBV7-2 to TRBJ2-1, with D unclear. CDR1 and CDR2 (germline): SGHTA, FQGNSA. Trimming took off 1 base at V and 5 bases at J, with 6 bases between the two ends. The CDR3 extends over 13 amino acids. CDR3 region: CASSLGRNNEQFF. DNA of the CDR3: TGTGCCAGCAGCTTAGGCAGAAACAATGAGCAGTTCTTC.

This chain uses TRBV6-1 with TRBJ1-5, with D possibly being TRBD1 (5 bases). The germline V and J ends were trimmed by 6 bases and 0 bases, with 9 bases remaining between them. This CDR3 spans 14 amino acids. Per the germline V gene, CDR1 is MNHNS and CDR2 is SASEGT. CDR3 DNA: TGTGCCAGCAGCCGGACAACTAGCAATCAGCCCCAGCATTTT. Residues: CASSRTTSNQPQHF.